This TCR beta chain originates from a study of blood T cell repertoires in COVID-19. Study background: Samples of COVID-19 (acute and convalescent) were obtained from the United States, Italy and Spain. From T cells, B-cell-depleted T cells, or PBMCs came the material, which was cDNA or gDNA.

In the original analysis: Amplification of reference gene primers was used by the study to estimate nucleated cell counts. TCRdb keeps only in-frame clones here, not all; method: immunoSEQ multiplex PCR. D and trimming were read from the DNA, whereas the V and J calls and clone size are those reported in that table. The sample carries 300,000 to 350,000 clones, 85% to 90% recorded once. Participants came from fewer than 25 US areas, aged roughly 18 to 89 years. Trimming took 5 bases from V and 5 from J, leaving 15 bases between them. The CDR3 runs 15 residues. Germline lookup yields CDR1 SGHVS and CDR2 FQNEAQ.

The V gene is TRBV7-8, the J gene TRBJ2-2; D may be TRBD2 (5 bases). Sequenced: PBMCs or T cells enriched from blood (not recorded which). This receptor was identified in a woman younger than 30 with acute COVID-19. The CDR3 DNA reads TGTGCCAGCAGCCAATCTCCGTCGGGGACCGGGGAGCTGTTTTTT. Translated: CASSQSPSGTGELFF.